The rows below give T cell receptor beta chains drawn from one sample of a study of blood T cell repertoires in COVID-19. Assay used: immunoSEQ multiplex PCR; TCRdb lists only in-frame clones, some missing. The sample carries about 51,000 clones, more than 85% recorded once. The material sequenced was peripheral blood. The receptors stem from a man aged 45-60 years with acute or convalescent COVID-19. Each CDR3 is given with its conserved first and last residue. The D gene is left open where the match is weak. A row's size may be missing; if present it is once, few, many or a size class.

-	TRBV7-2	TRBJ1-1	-	TGTGCCAGCAGCTTTTTTCAGGGTCAAGCTTTCTTT	CASSFFQGQAFF
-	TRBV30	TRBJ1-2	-	TGTGCCTGGAGTGCCGCTAACTATGGCTACACCTTC	CAWSAANYGYTF
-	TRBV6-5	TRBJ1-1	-	TGTGCCAGCAGCTTGACACCTATGAACACTGAAGCTTTCTTT	CASSLTPMNTEAFF
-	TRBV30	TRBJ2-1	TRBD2	TGTGCCTGGAGTGTTAGGCGGGGGGGCATAGATCGTGGCAATGAGCAGTTCTTC	CAWSVRRGGIDRGNEQFF
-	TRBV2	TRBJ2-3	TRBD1	TGTGCCAGCAGTGTTATTCAGGGGGCAGATACGCAGTATTTT	CASSVIQGADTQYF
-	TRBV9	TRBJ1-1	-	TGTGCCAGCAGTGGAGCCCTCGGAGCTTCTGAAGCTTTCTTT	CASSGALGASEAFF
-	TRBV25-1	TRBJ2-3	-	TGTGCCAGCAGTGGGGGTGGACACCTACTCACAGATACGCAGTATTTT	CASSGGGHLLTDTQYF
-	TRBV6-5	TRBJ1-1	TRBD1	TGTGCCAGACGGACAGGAACCATGAACACTGAAGCTTTCTTT	CARRTGTMNTEAFF
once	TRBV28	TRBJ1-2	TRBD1	TGTGCCAGCAGTTCGACAGGGGCAGGAAACTATGGCTACACCTTC	CASSSTGAGNYGYTF
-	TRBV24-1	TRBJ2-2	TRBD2	TGTGCCACCCGGGGGGGGGATTCCGGGGAGCTGTTTTTT	CATRGGDSGELFF
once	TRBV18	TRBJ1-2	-	TGTGCCAGCTCACCAGGAGTAGGGGCTTATGGCTACACCTTC	CASSPGVGAYGYTF
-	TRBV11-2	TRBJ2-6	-	TGTGCCAGCAGCTTGGGGGGGCAGGGGCTCTCTGGGGCCAACGTCCTGACTTTC	CASSLGGQGLSGANVLTF
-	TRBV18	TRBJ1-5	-	TGTGCCAGCTCACCAGGGCAAGTGAGACAGCCCCAGCATTTT	CASSPGQVRQPQHF
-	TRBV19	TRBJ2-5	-	TGTGCCAGTAGTAGGGTGGCGGGAGAGACCCAGTACTTC	CASSRVAGETQYF
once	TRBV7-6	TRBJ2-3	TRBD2	TGTGCCAGCAGCTCGGGAATAGCGGGGGGCCAGGCAGATACGCAGTATTTT	CASSSGIAGGQADTQYF
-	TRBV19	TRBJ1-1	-	TGTGCCAGTAGTCACGGAGGGGCCCCGAACACTGAAGCTTTCTTT	CASSHGGAPNTEAFF
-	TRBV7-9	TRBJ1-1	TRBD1	TGTGCCAGCAGCACATCAGGGGGGAACACTGAAGCTTTCTTT	CASSTSGGNTEAFF
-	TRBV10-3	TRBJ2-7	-	TGTGCCATCAGTGAAGGGGCGGGGAAATCCTACGAGCAGTACTTC	CAISEGAGKSYEQYF
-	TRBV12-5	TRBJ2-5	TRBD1	TGTGCTAGTGCCCCCATCCGGGACAGGGGGCTTCAAGAGACCCAGTACTTC	CASAPIRDRGLQETQYF
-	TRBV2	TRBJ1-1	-	TGTGCCAGCAGTCCTCGGGGGGTCACTGAAGCTTTCTTT	CASSPRGVTEAFF
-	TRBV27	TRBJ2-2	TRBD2	TGTGCCAGCAGTACCCTATTTGGGGGCAACGGGAGGGTTCCCCGGGAGCTGTTTTTT	CASSTLFGGNGRVPRELFF
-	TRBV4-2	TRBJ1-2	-	TGTGCCAGCAGCCAAGACCCCTTCGACAGTCGGTATGGCTACACCTTC	CASSQDPFDSRYGYTF
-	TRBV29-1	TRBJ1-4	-	TGCAGCGGCCGGGACACTCCTAATGAAAAACTGTTTTTT	CSGRDTPNEKLFF
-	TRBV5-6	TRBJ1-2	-	TGTGCCAGCACCCTCAGGGAGGTGCGAGGCTACACCTTC	CASTLREVRGYTF
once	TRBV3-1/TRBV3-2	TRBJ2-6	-	TGTGCCAGCAGAGCAGGGTTCCCTGGGGCCAACGTCCTGACTTTC	CASRAGFPGANVLTF
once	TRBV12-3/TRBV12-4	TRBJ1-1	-	TGTGCCAGCAGTTCTGTTCGGAGGGCTTTCTTT	CASSSVRRAFF
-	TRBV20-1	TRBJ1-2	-	TGCAGTGCTAGGAGCGGCTATGGCTACACCTTC	CSARSGYGYTF
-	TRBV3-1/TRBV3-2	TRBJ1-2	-	TGTGCCAGCAGCCAAGTTAGCTCCCAAGGCTACACCTTC	CASSQVSSQGYTF
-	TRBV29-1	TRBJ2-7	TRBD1	TGCAGCGTAACGAACAGACAGGGTTCGAATGACGAGCAGTACTTC	CSVTNRQGSNDEQYF
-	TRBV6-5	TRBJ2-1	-	TGTGCCAGCAGTTATGTCCTCCAAACAACAGGTCTAAGGCAGTTCTTC	CASSYVLQTTGLRQFF
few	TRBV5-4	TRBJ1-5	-	TGTGCCAGCAGCTTGGGAGGAGGTTCGGGTGCTCTTCAGCCCCAGCATTTT	CASSLGGGSGALQPQHF
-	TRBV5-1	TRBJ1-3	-	TGCGCCAGCAGCCCGACGGACAGTTACTCTGGAAACACCATATATTTT	CASSPTDSYSGNTIYF
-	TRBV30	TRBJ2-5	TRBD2	TGTGCCTGGAGTGGGATCCGGGGGGAAGCCGGGGGGACCCAGTACTTC	CAWSGIRGEAGGTQYF
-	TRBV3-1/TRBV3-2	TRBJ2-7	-	TGTGCCAGGCTTAGCGCCGAGCAGTACTTC	CARLSAEQYF
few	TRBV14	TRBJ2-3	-	TGTGCCAGCAGCCAAGGTTTCGTTAGCACAGATACGCAGTATTTT	CASSQGFVSTDTQYF
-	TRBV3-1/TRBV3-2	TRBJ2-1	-	TGTGCCAGCAGCCAAGTTGTGACAAGGTCTAATGAGCAGTTCTTC	CASSQVVTRSNEQFF
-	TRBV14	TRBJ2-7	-	TGTGCCAGCAGCCAAGCCTATGAGCAGTACTTC	CASSQAYEQYF
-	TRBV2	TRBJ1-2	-	TGTGCCAGCACGACAGGCCCCTATGGCTACACCTTC	CASTTGPYGYTF
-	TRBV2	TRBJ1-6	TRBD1	TGTGCCAGCAGCCGGGGACAGGGGGCTGTTTCACCCCTCCACTTT	CASSRGQGAVSPLHF
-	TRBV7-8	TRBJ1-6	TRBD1	TGTGCCAGCAGCTTTACTATGGACAGGGTACCACCCCTCCACTTT	CASSFTMDRVPPLHF
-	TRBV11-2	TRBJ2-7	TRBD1	TGTGCCAGCAGCTTCGACAGGGAACACGAGCAGTACTTC	CASSFDREHEQYF
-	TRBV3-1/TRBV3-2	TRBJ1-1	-	TGTGCCAGCAGCCAAGACGGGGGGGGAAGGAACACTGAAGCTTTCTTT	CASSQDGGGRNTEAFF
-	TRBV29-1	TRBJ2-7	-	TGCAGCGTTGAAGCAGGGAGGGGGGCCTCCTACGAGCAGTACTTC	CSVEAGRGASYEQYF
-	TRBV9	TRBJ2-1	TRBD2	TGTGCCAGCAGCTCCGGGGGGGCGGCCTACAATGAGCAGTTCTTC	CASSSGGAAYNEQFF
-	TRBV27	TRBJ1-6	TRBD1	TGTGCCAGCAGTACATCCGGGACAGGGGTTAGCAATTCACCCCTCCACTTT	CASSTSGTGVSNSPLHF
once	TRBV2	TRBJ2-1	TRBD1	TGTGCCTGTGGGGACAGCCACTACAATGAGCAGTTCTTC	CACGDSHYNEQFF
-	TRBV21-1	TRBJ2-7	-	TGTGCCAGCAGCAAAGTCAGGGCTCTATACTTC	CASSKVRALYF
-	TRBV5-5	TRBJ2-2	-	TGTGCCAGCAGCAGAATCAGGGGGGCGAACACCGGGGAGCTGTTTTTT	CASSRIRGANTGELFF